The rows below give T cell receptor beta chains drawn from one sample of a study of human T cells and chemical hapten exposure. TCRdb reanalysed the reads using MiXCR and keeps one entry per CDR3 protein. Of fewer than 150,000 distinct CDR3 sequences in the sample, approximately 9% were seen once. The sequenced sample consisted of whole blood. The receptors derive from a human donor in good health. Some clones in this sample may be carry-over from other donors' samples. CDR3s include the opening cysteine and the closing phenylalanine or tryptophan. The D gene is left open where the match is weak. Clone size is not always given. Where it is, it says once, few, many or a class for expanded clones.

v_call	d_call	j_call	clone_size	cdr3_nt	cdr3_aa
TRBV5-1	TRBD1	TRBJ2-7	many	TGCGCCAGCAGCTTGTACCCCCCCCAGGGGGAGTACGAGCAGTACTTC	CASSLYPPQGEYEQYF
TRBV5-1	NA	TRBJ2-2	NA	TGCGCCAGCAGTTTTGTGTCCTCCAACACCGGGGAGCTGTTTTTT	CASSFVSSNTGELFF
TRBV6-2/TRBV6-3	NA	TRBJ1-5	NA	TGTGCCAGCAGTTGGGAGTTAAATCAGCCCCAGCATTTT	CASSWELNQPQHF
TRBV20-1	TRBD1	TRBJ2-1	few	TGCAGTGCTAGGCTTGAGGACAGGGAGCAGTTCTTC	CSARLEDREQFF
TRBV11-2	NA	TRBJ1-5	many	TGTGCCAGCAGCTTAGAGGCGGGGTACAATCAGCCCCAGCATTTT	CASSLEAGYNQPQHF
TRBV2	NA	TRBJ2-3	NA	TGTGCCAGCAGTGAAGCCTTCAGGGGCACAGATACGCAGTATTTT	CASSEAFRGTDTQYF
TRBV12-3/TRBV12-4	TRBD2	TRBJ2-2	few	TGTGCCAGCAGTTTAGCGAGACTAGCGGGAGGGCGACGCGGGGAGCTGTTTTTT	CASSLARLAGGRRGELFF
TRBV6-6	TRBD2	TRBJ2-7	few	TGTGCCAGCAGTTACAGCCAGATACTAGCGGGGCAGGCCTACGAGCAGTACTTC	CASSYSQILAGQAYEQYF
TRBV6-2/TRBV6-3	NA	TRBJ2-2	NA	TGTGCCAGCAGCCCGACAGTAAACACCGGGGAGCTGTTTTTT	CASSPTVNTGELFF
TRBV6-4	NA	TRBJ2-6	few	TGTGCCAGCAGTGACTCGAAAGGGTCTGGGGCCAACGTCCTGACTTTC	CASSDSKGSGANVLTF
TRBV14	NA	TRBJ2-5	many	TGTGCCAGCAGCCCCGGACGGTTCCAAGAGACCCAGTACTTC	CASSPGRFQETQYF
TRBV19	TRBD2	TRBJ2-1	NA	TGTGCCAGTGGTGGGGTAGCGGGGGTCCCCATGAGTGAGCAGTTCTTC	CASGGVAGVPMSEQFF
TRBV5-1	NA	TRBJ1-1	few	TGCGCCAGCAGCTCACAGGGAGGAAAGACTGAAGCTTTCTTT	CASSSQGGKTEAFF
TRBV25-1	NA	TRBJ1-2	NA	TGTGCCAGCAGTGAAGGGGGTACCTACTATGGCTACACCTTC	CASSEGGTYYGYTF
TRBV5-6	NA	TRBJ1-4	few	TGTGCCAGCAGCTTGCTAGAAACTAATGAAAAACTGTTTTTT	CASSLLETNEKLFF
TRBV20-1	TRBD1	TRBJ2-3	few	TGCAGTGCGAAAGGGCCAAGGCAGGGGGCAACAGATACGCAGTATTTT	CSAKGPRQGATDTQYF
TRBV20-1	TRBD2	TRBJ2-5	NA	TGCAGTGCTACCACGCCACCCAGGACTAGCGGCCAAGAGACCCAGTACTTC	CSATTPPRTSGQETQYF
TRBV6-6	TRBD1	TRBJ2-3	few	TGTGCCAGCAGTAGATCCCTACAGGGGGCTCCTTCAGATACGCAGTATTTT	CASSRSLQGAPSDTQYF
TRBV9	NA	TRBJ1-1	NA	TGTGCCAGCAGCCCACGAGTAGAGAACACTGAAGCTTTCTTT	CASSPRVENTEAFF
TRBV19	NA	TRBJ1-1	few	TGTGCCAGTCAAACCACAGGGCTGAACACTGAAGCTTTCTTT	CASQTTGLNTEAFF
TRBV12-3/TRBV12-4	NA	TRBJ2-1	NA	TGTGCCAGCAGTTTAGCCGGGGCAGGGAATGAGCAGTTCTTC	CASSLAGAGNEQFF
TRBV15	TRBD1	TRBJ1-5	NA	TGTGCCACCAGCGCCCGGACAGGGCAGGGCCAGCCCCAGCATTTT	CATSARTGQGQPQHF
TRBV20-1	NA	TRBJ1-2	many	TGCAGTGCCGAAGATGGGGTCAGGGTGTCTGGCTACACCTTC	CSAEDGVRVSGYTF
TRBV25-1	TRBD1	TRBJ2-7	NA	TGTGCCAGCAGCAACTCAGGGGGTTCCCACGAGCAGTACTTC	CASSNSGGSHEQYF
TRBV19	TRBD1	TRBJ1-2	NA	TGTGCCAGTAGTACTGGACAGGCGGACGGCTACACCTTC	CASSTGQADGYTF
TRBV7-2	NA	TRBJ2-3	NA	TGTGCCAGCAAAGAGAGAACCCACACAGATACGCAGTATTTT	CASKERTHTDTQYF
TRBV27	NA	TRBJ2-1	NA	TGTGCCAGCAGTCGCGGGGTTGATGAGCAGTTCTTC	CASSRGVDEQFF
TRBV7-9	TRBD2	TRBJ2-2	NA	TGTGCCAGCAGCTTAGGCCCACTAGCGGGAGGACTCACCGGGGAGCTGTTTTTT	CASSLGPLAGGLTGELFF
TRBV12-3/TRBV12-4	TRBD2	TRBJ2-7	few	TGTGCCAGCAGTTTCCTAGCGGGAGACGAGCAGTACTTC	CASSFLAGDEQYF
TRBV7-9	NA	TRBJ2-6	NA	TGTGCCAGCAGCTTAGACACTTTCTCTGGGGCCAACGTCCTGACTTTC	CASSLDTFSGANVLTF
TRBV7-9	NA	TRBJ1-2	few	TGTGCCAGCACCCCGGAGGGCGCTTTCTTTGGCTACACCTTC	CASTPEGAFFGYTF
TRBV5-1	NA	TRBJ1-4	many	TGCGCCAGCAGCTTGGCCGGGGCAGCGTATGAAAAACTGTTTTTT	CASSLAGAAYEKLFF
TRBV10-3	NA	TRBJ2-7	NA	TGTGCCATCAGTGAATGGGGGAGAAGAAACGAGCAGTACTTC	CAISEWGRRNEQYF
TRBV5-1	NA	TRBJ2-2	NA	TGCGCCAGCAGCTTGGCTGGACAGTCGAACACCGGGGAGCTGTTTTTT	CASSLAGQSNTGELFF
TRBV5-1	TRBD2	TRBJ2-3	many	TGCGCCAGCAGCTTTGGATTAGCGGGAGGGCGGACAGATACGCAGTATTTT	CASSFGLAGGRTDTQYF
TRBV7-2	NA	TRBJ1-1	few	TGTGCCAGCAGCGGAGCTGAAGCTTTCTTT	CASSGAEAFF
TRBV20-1	NA	TRBJ1-2	many	TGCAGTGCTAGAGATCCGGGGGAGTCCCACTATGGCTACACCTTC	CSARDPGESHYGYTF
TRBV18	NA	TRBJ2-1	NA	TGTGCCAGCTCACTACCCAGACAGTCCAATGAGCAGTTCTTC	CASSLPRQSNEQFF
TRBV10-2	NA	TRBJ2-3	few	TGCGCCAGCAGTGGGACCAGAACAGATACGCAGTATTTT	CASSGTRTDTQYF
TRBV21-1	NA	TRBJ1-2	NA	TGTGCCAGCAGCAACAGGGGTGGCTACACCTTC	CASSNRGGYTF
TRBV6-5	NA	TRBJ2-1	few	TGTGCCAGCAGTTACGACCAGAGCTCCTACAATGAGCAGTTCTTC	CASSYDQSSYNEQFF
TRBV6-5	TRBD2	TRBJ2-3	NA	TGTGCCAGCAGTTATTCCGGGACTAGCGCAGATACGCAGTATTTT	CASSYSGTSADTQYF
TRBV7-9	TRBD1	TRBJ1-4	many	TGTGCCAGCAGCTTACGCCGGACAGGAGAAACGGCAACTAATGAAAAACTGTTTTTT	CASSLRRTGETATNEKLFF